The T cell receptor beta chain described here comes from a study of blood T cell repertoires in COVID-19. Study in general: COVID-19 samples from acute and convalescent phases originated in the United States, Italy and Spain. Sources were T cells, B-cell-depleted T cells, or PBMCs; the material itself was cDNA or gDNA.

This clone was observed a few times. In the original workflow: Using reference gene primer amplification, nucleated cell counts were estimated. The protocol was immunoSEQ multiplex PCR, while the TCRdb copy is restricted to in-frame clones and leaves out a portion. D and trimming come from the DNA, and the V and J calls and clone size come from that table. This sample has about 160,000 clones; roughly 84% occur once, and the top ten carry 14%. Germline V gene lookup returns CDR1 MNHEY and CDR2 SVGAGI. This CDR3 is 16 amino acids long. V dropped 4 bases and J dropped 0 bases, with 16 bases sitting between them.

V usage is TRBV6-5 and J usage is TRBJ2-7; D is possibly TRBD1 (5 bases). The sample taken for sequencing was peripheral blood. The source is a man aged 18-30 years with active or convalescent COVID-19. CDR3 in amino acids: CASSFQLRDSSYEQYF. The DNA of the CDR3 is TGTGCCAGCAGTTTCCAACTCAGGGATAGCTCCTACGAGCAGTACTTC.